Following are 4 T cell receptor beta chains from one sample sequenced in a study of CD8 T cells in Susac syndrome. The RNA, about 0.45 to 1 ug, was put through reverse transcription using random hexamers. TCRdb passed the immunoSEQ multiplex PCR reads through MiXCR, listing each CDR3 protein once. The table shows some 180,000 distinct CDR3 sequences, with roughly 91% occurring only once. The sequenced sample consisted of CD4+ T cells from PBMCs. The receptor set was obtained from a human donor with Susac syndrome.

This clonotype has a handful of counts. One junction end does not reproduce the germline sequence, and a read error may be involved. The chain is built from TRBV7-7 and TRBJ2-5; the match to TRBD2 covers 11 bases. The length of the CDR3 is 15 residues. Germline V lookup: CDR1 SSHAT, CDR2 FNYEAQ (reference sequence). The CDR3 loop reads CASSLGGTSGETQYF. The CDR3 DNA reads TGTGCTAGCAGCTTAGGGGGGACTAGCGGAGAGACCCAGTACTTC.

This sequence joins TRBV10-2 and TRBJ1-4; 7 bases are a match to TRBD1. V trimming: 3 bases; J trimming: 3 bases; junction bases outside the gene matches: 4. CDR1 is WSHSY and CDR2 is SAAADI in the germline V gene. This CDR3 has 15 amino acids. The CDR3 DNA sequence: TGCGCCAGCAGTGACGGGGGACAGTCTAATGAAAAACTGTTTTTT. Its translation is CASSDGGQSNEKLFF.

CDR3 amino acids: CATSREGSARPQHF. In nucleotides, the CDR3 is TGTGCCACCAGCAGAGAAGGCAGTGCTCGGCCCCAGCATTTT. The rearrangement joins TRBV15 to TRBJ1-5, with D unresolved. The germline V and J ends were trimmed by 0 bases and 9 bases, with 12 bases remaining between them. The CDR3 is 14 residues long. Germline-derived CDR1 and CDR2 are LNHNV and YYDKDF (reference sequence).

This chain joins TRBV5-1 and TRBJ2-2; D remains unclear. CDR3 length: 16 amino acids. CDR1 SGHRS and CDR2 YFSETQ come from the germline V gene. Trimming removed 0 bases from V and 0 bases from J, with 9 bases in between. CDR3 region: CASSLAGSPNTGELFF. The CDR3 nucleotides are TGCGCCAGCAGCTTGGCCGGCAGCCCGAACACCGGGGAGCTGTTTTTT.